These 21 T cell receptor beta chains were sequenced from one sample in a study of T-cell memory formation after mild COVID-19. TCRdb called the 5' RACE reads again in MiXCR, with one record for every CDR3 protein. The sample contains hundreds of thousands of distinct CDR3 sequences, more than 20% of which appear only once. The sequencing sample was made of PBMCs or a T cell subset sorted from them (not recorded which). Source of these receptors: an adult woman who had mild COVID-19 (a few samples of this study predate the infection). Cell type and time point are not known.

The rearrangement joins TRBV20-1 to TRBJ2-3, with D possibly TRBD2 on 5 matching bases. Looked up from germline, CDR1 is DFQATT and CDR2 is SNEGSKA (reference sequence). This CDR3 spans 15 amino acids. Trimming took 2 bases from V and 5 from J, leaving 17 bases between them. In DNA form, the CDR3 reads TGCAGTGCTAGAACGGGGATCCTTCGGGGAGATACGCAGTATTTT. The encoded protein is CSARTGILRGDTQYF.

This chain connects TRBV9 to TRBJ2-2; the match to TRBD2 covers 7 bases. Germline CDR1 and CDR2: SGDLS and YYNGEE. The J segment lost 5 bases and the V segment lost 4 bases, leaving 14 bases of the junction unmatched. This CDR3 contains 17 residues. CDR3 region: CASSTPLLGGETGELFF. DNA for the CDR3: TGTGCCAGCAGCACCCCACTTTTGGGGGGGGAAACCGGGGAGCTGTTTTTT.

J is TRBJ2-7 and V is TRBV6-6, with unresolved D. Germline V gene data show CDR1 as MNHNY and CDR2 as SVGAGI (reference sequence). The CDR3 totals 13 residues. Trimming removed 3 bases at V and 3 bases at J, with 9 bases between. The CDR3 DNA sequence: TGTGCCAGCAGTTATGGAGTCAGCTACGAGCAGTACTTC. Amino acid sequence: CASSYGVSYEQYF.

The rearrangement links TRBV7-6 to TRBJ2-1, with D hard to call. This CDR3 has 14 residues. Germline values: CDR1 SGHVS, CDR2 FNYEAQ. V dropped 1 base and J dropped 7 bases, with 11 bases sitting between them. CDR3 sequence reads: CASSLVVQSNEQFF. CDR3 bases: TGTGCCAGCAGCTTAGTAGTCCAGTCAAATGAGCAGTTCTTC. The full variable domain, in which reference TRBV7-6 and TRBJ2-1 provide the parts outside the CDR3, is GAGVSQSPRYKVTKRGQDVALRCDPISGHVSLYWYRQALGQGPEFLTYFNYEAQQDKSGLPNDRFSAERPEGSISTLTIQRTEQRDSAMYRCASSLVVQSNEQFFGPGTRLTVL.

The chain carries TRBV6-2 or TRBV6-3 and TRBJ1-5; D call uncertain. The germline V and J ends were trimmed by 7 bases and 0 bases, with 4 bases remaining between them. The CDR3 is 12 residues long. Germline lookup yields CDR1 MNHEY and CDR2 SVGEGT. For the CDR3, the DNA is TGTGCCAGCACGGATAGCAATCAGCCCCAGCATTTT. It yields the protein CASTDSNQPQHF.

This clonotype was seen more than once but under ten times. The chain links TRBV4-3 to TRBJ2-1; a weak D match, TRBD1 (6 bases). The CDR3 covers 17 residues. The V end lost 4 bases, the J end lost 4 bases, and 20 bases lay between the germline ends. Germline CDR1 LGHNA, CDR2 YSLEER. The CDR3 sequence: CASSPFMDSEPYNEQFF. The CDR3 DNA is TGCGCCAGCAGCCCCTTCATGGACAGCGAACCTTACAATGAGCAGTTCTTC.

This clonotype was counted a few times. The gene calls are TRBV4-2 and TRBJ2-3; D unclear. The CDR3 spans 14 residues. Germline V gene sequence: CDR1 LGHNA, CDR2 YNFKEQ. The ends were cut back, 1 base at V and 4 bases at J, with 9 bases in the middle. The DNA for the CDR3 is TGTGCCAGCAGCCAAGGCTCACAGTCAGATACGCAGTATTTT. Its protein is CASSQGSQSDTQYF.

The V gene is TRBV10-3, the J gene TRBJ2-4; the D is unclear. The CDR3 is 12 residues long. Trimming stripped 4 bases from V and 5 bases from J, with 6 bases between. CDR1 ENHRY and CDR2 SYGVKD come from the germline V gene. The DNA of the CDR3 is TGTGCCATCAGTGGTATACAAAACATTCAGTACTTC. Translating it yields CAISGIQNIQYF.

This clonotype was detected a few times. V and J are TRBV5-6 and TRBJ2-7, with D perhaps TRBD1 or TRBD2 (5 bases each). Per the germline V gene, CDR1 is SGHDT and CDR2 is YYEEEE. This CDR3 has 12 amino acids. The V end lost 4 bases, the J end lost 2 bases, and 7 bases lay between the germline ends. CDR3 DNA sequence: TGTGCCAGCAGCCGGGACGCCTACGAGCAGTACTTC. As protein: CASSRDAYEQYF.

This clonotype has more than one count but fewer than ten. The V and J genes are TRBV20-1 and TRBJ1-5, with D unclear. CDR1 is DFQATT and CDR2 is SNEGSKA in the germline V gene (reference sequence). Trimming left V 6 bases short and J 2 bases short, with 14 bases between. The CDR3 length is 14 residues. CDR3 loop: CSAKDLMGNQPQHF. In DNA, the CDR3 is TGCAGTGCCAAAGACTTGATGGGCAATCAGCCCCAGCATTTT.

This sequence joins TRBV9 and TRBJ2-5; D gene uncertain. The ends were cut back, 7 bases at V and 4 bases at J, with 11 bases in the middle. The germline CDR1 and CDR2 sequences are SGDLS and YYNGEE. The CDR3 totals 12 residues. The chain's CDR3 is CASGLPGETQYF. CDR3 DNA sequence: TGTGCCAGCGGTCTTCCCGGAGAGACCCAGTACTTC.

This clonotype was detected many times. The chain joins TRBV19 to TRBJ1-1; D uncertain. Trimming took 3 bases from V and 3 from J, leaving 8 bases between them. CDR3 length equals 13 residues. Germline CDR1 reads LNHDA; CDR2 reads SQIVND (reference sequence). The CDR3 loop is CASSINMDTEAFF. The CDR3 DNA is TGTGCCAGTAGTATCAATATGGACACTGAAGCTTTCTTT.

V is TRBV6-6 and J is TRBJ1-1; D is uncertain. This CDR3 contains 11 residues. Deletions cut 8 bases from V and 6 bases from J, with 10 bases between. Germline lookup yields CDR1 MNHNY and CDR2 SVGAGI (reference sequence). Written as DNA, the CDR3 is TGTGCCAGCCTCCGGGAAGCTGAAGCTTTCTTT. This gives the protein CASLREAEAFF.

This clonotype appeared a few times. The CDR3 protein is CASSSITGGGYEQYF. In DNA form, the CDR3 reads TGCGCCAGCAGCTCGATCACAGGAGGCGGCTACGAGCAGTACTTC. This sequence joins TRBV5-1 and TRBJ2-7; the D call may be TRBD1 or TRBD2 (5 bases each). V dropped 3 bases and J dropped 3 bases, with 16 bases sitting between them. The germline V gene encodes CDR1 SGHRS and CDR2 YFSETQ. The CDR3 spans 15 residues.

V usage is TRBV7-9 and J usage is TRBJ2-1; 14 bases match TRBD2. The CDR3 length is 18 residues. The germline gives CDR1 SEHNR, CDR2 FQNEAQ (reference sequence). The V and J ends lost 3 bases and 1 base, in that order; junction bases with no gene match: 5. The CDR3 region has the DNA TGTGCCAGCAGCTTTTCGGGACTAGCGGGAGAGTCCTACAATGAGCAGTTCTTC. Translation: CASSFSGLAGESYNEQFF.

Concerning this clonotype: One junction end does not reproduce the germline sequence, and a read error may be involved. V gene TRBV6-1 combines with J gene TRBJ2-1; D possibly matches TRBD1 or TRBD2 (5 bases each). Germline CDR1 is MNHNS and CDR2 is SASEGT. The CDR3 totals 15 residues. This CDR3 reads CAGRQPGRQYNEQFF. The CDR3 DNA reads as TGTGCCGGCAGGCAACCGGGACGGCAGTACAATGAGCAGTTCTTC.

The V and J genes are TRBV6-5 and TRBJ1-1; D call uncertain. The CDR3 sequence is 13 residues long. The V gene lost 6 bases and the J gene lost 1 base, with 9 bases spanning the gap. Germline CDR1 MNHEY, CDR2 SVGAGI. The CDR3, as DNA: TGTGCCAGCAGGACCGTTGGGAACACTGAAGCTTTCTTT. This sequence encodes CASRTVGNTEAFF.

In this sample, this clonotype turned up a few times. The V and J genes are TRBV20-1 and TRBJ2-7, with D perhaps TRBD1 or TRBD2 (5 bases each). The CDR3 is made up of 14 amino acids. Germline assignment: CDR1 DFQATT and CDR2 SNEGSKA (reference sequence). V lost 6 bases to trimming and J lost 7 bases, with 22 bases between them. CDR3 sequence: CSAPLQDSLREQYF. The CDR3 DNA reads TGCAGTGCCCCGCTACAGGACTCCCTCAGGGAGCAGTACTTC.

The chain is built from TRBV2 and TRBJ2-1, with 12 bases matching TRBD2. The CDR3 totals 14 residues. The germline V gene encodes CDR1 SNHLY and CDR2 FYNNEI. V shed 3 bases and J 10 bases; nucleotides not matched to a gene: 4. CDR3 nucleotide sequence: TGTGCCAGCAGTGAGACTAGCGGGAGTTGGGAGCAGTTCTTC. Residues: CASSETSGSWEQFF.

The chain employs TRBV3-1 and TRBJ2-3; D may be TRBD2 (6 bases). The V and J ends lost 1 base and 1 base respectively, with 12 bases between them. The CDR3 runs to 16 residues. CDR1 and CDR2 (germline): LGHDT, YNNKEL (reference sequence). The CDR3 region has the DNA TGTGCCAGCAGCCAAGGGTCTGGCGGGGGCACAGATACGCAGTATTTT. Encoded protein: CASSQGSGGGTDTQYF.

The chain joins TRBV7-3 to TRBJ2-7; a possible D gene is TRBD1 (6 bases). The CDR3 contains 14 residues. Trimming removed 2 bases from V and 3 bases from J, with 11 bases in between. Germline CDR1 SGHTA, CDR2 FQGTGA. DNA for the CDR3: TGTGCCAGCAGCTTAGACAGGCTGGGCTACGAGCAGTACTTC. It codes for CASSLDRLGYEQYF.